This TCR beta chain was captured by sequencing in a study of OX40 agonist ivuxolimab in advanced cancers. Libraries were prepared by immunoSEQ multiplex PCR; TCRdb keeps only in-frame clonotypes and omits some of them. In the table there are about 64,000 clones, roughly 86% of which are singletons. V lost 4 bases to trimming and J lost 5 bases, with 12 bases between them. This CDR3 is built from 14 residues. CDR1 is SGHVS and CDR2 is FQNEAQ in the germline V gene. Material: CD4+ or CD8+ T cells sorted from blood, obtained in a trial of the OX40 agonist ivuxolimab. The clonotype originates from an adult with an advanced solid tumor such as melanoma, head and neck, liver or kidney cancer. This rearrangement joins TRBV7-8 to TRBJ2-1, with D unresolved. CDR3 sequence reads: CASSWVGSNNEQFF. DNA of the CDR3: TGTGCCAGCAGCTGGGTCGGTTCAAACAATGAGCAGTTCTTC.